A single T cell receptor (beta chain) is shown here with its context. The data belong to a study of OX40 agonist ivuxolimab in advanced cancers. Libraries were prepared by immunoSEQ multiplex PCR; TCRdb keeps only in-frame clonotypes and omits some of them. Among more than 95,000 clones listed, 91% were seen once. Autoimmune disease history or systemic immunosuppression led to patients being barred. CDR1 is MDHEN and CDR2 is SYDVKM in the germline V gene. CDR3 length: 15 residues. The V and J ends lost 2 bases and 0 bases respectively, with 8 bases between them. Sequenced here: CD4+ or CD8+ T cells sorted from blood, sampled in a trial of the OX40 agonist ivuxolimab. The clonotype originates from an adult with an advanced solid tumor such as melanoma, head and neck, liver or kidney cancer. The chain combines TRBV28 with TRBJ2-1, with D possibly TRBD2 on 6 matching bases. The CDR3 DNA sequence: TGTGCCAGCAGTTTAGCGGGGCCCTCCTACAATGAGCAGTTCTTC. It yields the protein CASSLAGPSYNEQFF.